These T cell receptor beta chains were read from a single sample in a study of regulatory T cells in long-lasting Graves disease. TCRdb re-called the multiplex PCR reads through MiXCR, storing one row per CDR3 protein. The top ten clones hold around 25% of a sample with 400,000 to 650,000 distinct CDR3 sequences, about 16% of them seen once. These data also featured in a second study, about T cells in Graves' hyperthyroidism and ophthalmopathy.

The sample was peripheral blood mononuclear cells (PBMCs), taken at new diagnosis, from a patient treated with antithyroid drugs. The receptors were sampled from a woman aged 40 to 65 with Graves disease. CDR3s include the opening cysteine and the closing phenylalanine or tryptophan. Each record gives: J gene, D gene, clone size, V gene, CDR3 protein, CDR3 DNA. The D gene is left open where the match is weak. Size is stated for part of the rows, as once, few or many counts, or as a class when the clone is expanded.

>TRBJ1-6|NA|few|TRBV13
CASSPRRNSPLHF
TGTGCCAGCAGCCCGAGACGGAATTCACCCCTCCACTTT
>TRBJ2-7|TRBD2|NA|TRBV30
CAWSPPGGRYEQYF
TGTGCCTGGAGCCCCCCGGGAGGGCGTTACGAGCAGTACTTC
>TRBJ1-6|NA|NA|TRBV10-3
CAISPRQASSYNSPLHF
TGTGCCATCAGTCCAAGACAGGCGAGCTCCTATAATTCACCCCTCCACTTT
>TRBJ2-3|TRBD1|NA|TRBV7-9
CASSLGDRADTQYF
TGTGCCAGCAGCTTGGGGGACAGGGCAGATACGCAGTATTTT
>TRBJ1-6|NA|NA|TRBV19
CASSTQAKVYNSPLHF
TGTGCCAGTAGTACACAGGCGAAAGTCTATAATTCACCCCTCCACTTT
>TRBJ1-6|NA|many|TRBV12-3/TRBV12-4
CASSSSGPNNSPLHF
TGTGCCAGCAGTTCCAGTGGGCCGAATAATTCACCCCTCCACTTT
>TRBJ1-1|NA|few|TRBV19
CASSAPAGGGTEAFF
TGTGCCAGTAGTGCCCCCGCGGGGGGGGGCACTGAAGCTTTCTTT
>TRBJ2-3|NA|many|TRBV10-3
CAISESPGRGTDTQYF
TGTGCCATCAGTGAGTCGCCCGGGAGAGGAACAGATACGCAGTATTTT
>TRBJ1-2|NA|NA|TRBV24-1
CATSDPGYSGYTF
TGTGCCACCAGTGATCCGGGGTACAGCGGCTACACCTTC
>TRBJ1-1|NA|NA|TRBV19
CASRSPGGTEAFF
TGTGCCAGTAGGTCCCCGGGGGGCACTGAAGCTTTCTTT
>TRBJ2-3|TRBD2|NA|TRBV29-1
CSVDGAGGHGTDTQYF
TGCAGCGTTGACGGCGCGGGGGGGCACGGCACAGATACGCAGTATTTT
>TRBJ2-7|NA|many|TRBV7-2
CASSFRAMGNGGQSYEQYF
TGTGCCAGCAGCTTTCGGGCGATGGGGAACGGGGGACAATCCTACGAGCAGTACTTC
>TRBJ2-2|NA|few|TRBV5-1
CASTGGTELFF
TGCGCCAGTACCGGCGGCACGGAGCTGTTTTTT
>TRBJ1-6|NA|NA|TRBV15
CATSRVLVGKGSPLHF
TGTGCCACCAGCAGAGTTTTGGTGGGGAAAGGGTCACCCCTCCACTTT
>TRBJ1-2|NA|few|TRBV6-2/TRBV6-3
CASTAVGGGYTF
TGTGCCAGCACCGCCGTCGGTGGTGGCTACACCTTC
>TRBJ1-2|NA|many|TRBV12-3/TRBV12-4
CASSPDLNGYTF
TGTGCCAGCAGTCCAGACCTGAATGGCTACACCTTC
>TRBJ2-2|TRBD2|NA|TRBV15
CATSSRGGDTGELFF
TGTGCCACCAGCTCCCGCGGGGGGGACACCGGGGAGCTGTTTTTT
>TRBJ1-5|NA|many|TRBV28
CASSSIFGPQHF
TGTGCCAGCAGTTCCATATTTGGGCCCCAGCATTTT
>TRBJ1-2|NA|NA|TRBV10-3
CAIMGEGFYGYTF
TGTGCCATCATGGGAGAGGGTTTCTATGGCTACACCTTC
>TRBJ1-1|NA|NA|TRBV4-1
CASSQDSHPNTEAFF
TGCGCCAGCAGCCAAGATTCCCACCCGAACACTGAAGCTTTCTTT
>TRBJ2-7|TRBD1|many|TRBV4-1
CASSQPGTGTYEQYF
TGCGCCAGCAGCCAACCCGGGACAGGTACCTACGAGCAGTACTTC
>TRBJ2-7|NA|NA|TRBV2
CASSEQRVPNYEQYF
TGTGCCAGCAGTGAACAACGGGTCCCGAACTACGAGCAGTACTTC
>TRBJ2-5|TRBD1|few|TRBV5-6
CASSLGSGGTQYF
TGTGCCAGCAGCTTGGGATCAGGGGGGACCCAGTACTTC
>TRBJ1-1|NA|many|TRBV27
CASSLYLDLNTEAFF
TGTGCCAGCAGTTTATATCTGGACTTGAACACTGAAGCTTTCTTT
>TRBJ2-7|NA|many|TRBV5-1
CASSLVLRADEQYF
TGCGCCAGCAGCTTGGTCCTCCGTGCGGACGAGCAGTACTTC
>TRBJ1-1|NA|NA|TRBV20-1
CSAPGGPGTEAFF
TGCAGTGCTCCAGGCGGTCCGGGGACTGAAGCTTTCTTT